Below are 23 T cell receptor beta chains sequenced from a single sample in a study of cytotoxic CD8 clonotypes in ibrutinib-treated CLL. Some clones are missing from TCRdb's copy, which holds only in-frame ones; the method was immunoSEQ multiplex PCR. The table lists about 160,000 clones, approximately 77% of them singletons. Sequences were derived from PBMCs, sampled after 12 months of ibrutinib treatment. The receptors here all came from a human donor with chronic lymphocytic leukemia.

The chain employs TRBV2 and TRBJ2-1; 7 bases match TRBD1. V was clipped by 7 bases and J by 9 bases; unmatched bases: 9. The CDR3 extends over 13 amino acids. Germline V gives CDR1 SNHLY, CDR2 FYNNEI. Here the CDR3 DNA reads TGTGCCAGCAAACCGCAGGGGGAAGGTGAGCAGTTCTTC. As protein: CASKPQGEGEQFF.

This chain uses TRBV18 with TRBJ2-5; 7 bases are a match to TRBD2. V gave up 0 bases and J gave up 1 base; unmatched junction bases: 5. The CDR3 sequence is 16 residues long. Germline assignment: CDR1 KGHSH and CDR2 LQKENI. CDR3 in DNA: TGTGCCAGCTCACCACCGCAGGGAGGGAGCCAAGAGACCCAGTACTTC. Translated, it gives CASSPPQGGSQETQYF.

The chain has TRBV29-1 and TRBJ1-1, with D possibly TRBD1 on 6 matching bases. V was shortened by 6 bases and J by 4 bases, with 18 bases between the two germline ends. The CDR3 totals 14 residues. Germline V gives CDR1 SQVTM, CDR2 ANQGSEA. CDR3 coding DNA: TGCAGCGTGGCGCTCAGGCAGGGGCTCACTGAAGCTTTCTTT. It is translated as CSVALRQGLTEAFF.

The CDR3 reads CASSLTFDRSSYNSPLHF. CDR3 nucleotides: TGTGCCAGCAGCTTAACGTTCGATCGGAGCTCCTATAATTCACCCCTCCACTTT. The genes are TRBV7-3 and TRBJ1-6; D call uncertain. V lost 0 bases to trimming and J lost 0 bases, with 12 bases between them. Germline CDR1 SGHTA, CDR2 FQGTGA. The CDR3 spans 18 residues.

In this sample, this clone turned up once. This CDR3 is CASSLGGATGGPNQPQHF. The CDR3 DNA sequence: TGCGCCAGCAGCTTGGGTGGGGCGACAGGGGGTCCCAATCAGCCCCAGCATTTT. The gene calls are TRBV5-1 and TRBJ1-5, with 9 bases aligning to TRBD1. V shed 0 bases, J shed 3 bases, and the junction held 10 bases outside the gene matches. The length of the CDR3 is 18 residues. Germline V gene data show CDR1 as SGHRS and CDR2 as YFSETQ.

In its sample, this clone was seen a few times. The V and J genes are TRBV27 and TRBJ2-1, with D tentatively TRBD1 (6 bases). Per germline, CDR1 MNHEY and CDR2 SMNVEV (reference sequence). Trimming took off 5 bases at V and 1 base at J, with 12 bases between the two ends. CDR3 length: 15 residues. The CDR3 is CASSAGTPSYNEQFF. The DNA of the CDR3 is TGTGCCAGCAGTGCCGGGACACCTTCCTACAATGAGCAGTTCTTC.

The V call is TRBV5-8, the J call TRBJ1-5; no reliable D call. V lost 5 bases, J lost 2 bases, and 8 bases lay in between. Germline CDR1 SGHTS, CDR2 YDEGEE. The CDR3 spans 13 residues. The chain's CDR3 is CASSLKGNQPQHF. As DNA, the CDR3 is TGTGCCAGCAGTCTGAAGGGCAATCAGCCCCAGCATTTT.

For the CDR3, the DNA is TGTGCCAGCTCACCACTTATCCCCTCGAACACCGGGGAGCTGTTTTTT. This sequence encodes CASSPLIPSNTGELFF. V gene TRBV18 combines with J gene TRBJ2-2; the D is unclear. This CDR3 has 16 amino acids. Trimming shortened V by 1 base and J by 0 bases, and 9 bases separated the two germline ends. CDR1 and CDR2 from the germline V gene are KGHSH and LQKENI.

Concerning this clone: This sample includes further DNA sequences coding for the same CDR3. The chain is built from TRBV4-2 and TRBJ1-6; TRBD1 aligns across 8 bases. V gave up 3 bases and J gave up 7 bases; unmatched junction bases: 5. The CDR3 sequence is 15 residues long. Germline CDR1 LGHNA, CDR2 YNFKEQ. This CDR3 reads CASSQTGTGNSPLHF. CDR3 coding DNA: TGTGCCAGCAGCCAGACCGGGACAGGAAATTCACCCCTCCACTTT.

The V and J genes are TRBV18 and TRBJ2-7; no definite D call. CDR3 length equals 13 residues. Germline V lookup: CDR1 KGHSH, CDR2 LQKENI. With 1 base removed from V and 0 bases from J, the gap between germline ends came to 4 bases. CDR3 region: CASSPQSSYEQYF. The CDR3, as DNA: TGTGCCAGCTCACCACAGAGCTCCTACGAGCAGTACTTC.

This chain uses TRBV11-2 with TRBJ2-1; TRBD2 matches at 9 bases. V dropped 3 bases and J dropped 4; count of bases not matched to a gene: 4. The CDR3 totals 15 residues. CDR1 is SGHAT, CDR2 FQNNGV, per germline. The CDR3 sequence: CASSLERGVYNEQFF. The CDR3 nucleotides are TGTGCCAGCAGCTTGGAGCGGGGGGTTTACAATGAGCAGTTCTTC.

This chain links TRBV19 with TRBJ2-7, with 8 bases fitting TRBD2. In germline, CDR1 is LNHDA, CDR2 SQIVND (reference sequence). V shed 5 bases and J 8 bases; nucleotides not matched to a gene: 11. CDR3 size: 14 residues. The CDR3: CASSAQGLEGKQYF. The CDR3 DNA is TGTGCCAGTAGTGCTCAGGGACTAGAGGGCAAGCAGTACTTC. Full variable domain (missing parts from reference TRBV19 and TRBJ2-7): DGGITQSPKYLFRKEGQNVTLSCEQNLNHDAMYWYRQDPGQGLRLIYYSQIVNDFQKGDIAEGYSVSREKKESFPLTVTSAQKNPTAFYLCASSAQGLEGKQYFGPGTRLTVT.

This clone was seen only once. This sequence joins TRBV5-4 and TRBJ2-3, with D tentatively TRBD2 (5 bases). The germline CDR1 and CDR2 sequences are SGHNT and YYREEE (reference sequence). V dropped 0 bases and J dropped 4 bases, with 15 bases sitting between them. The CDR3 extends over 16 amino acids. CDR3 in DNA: TGTGCCAGCAGCTTGGTTTCGGTTAGCGCGGCAGATACGCAGTATTTT. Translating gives CASSLVSVSAADTQYF. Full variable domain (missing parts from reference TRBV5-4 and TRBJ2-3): ETGVTQSPTHLIKTRGQQVTLRCSSQSGHNTVSWYQQALGQGPQFIFQYYREEENGRGNFPPRFSGLQFPNYSSELNVNALELDDSALYLCASSLVSVSAADTQYFGPGTRLTVL.

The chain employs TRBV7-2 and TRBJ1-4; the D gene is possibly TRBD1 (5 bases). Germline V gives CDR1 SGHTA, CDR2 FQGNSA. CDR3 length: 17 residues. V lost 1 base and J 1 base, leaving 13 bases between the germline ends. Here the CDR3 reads CASSLGWGMETNEKLFF. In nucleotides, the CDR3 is TGTGCCAGCAGCTTAGGTTGGGGGATGGAAACTAATGAAAAACTGTTTTTT.

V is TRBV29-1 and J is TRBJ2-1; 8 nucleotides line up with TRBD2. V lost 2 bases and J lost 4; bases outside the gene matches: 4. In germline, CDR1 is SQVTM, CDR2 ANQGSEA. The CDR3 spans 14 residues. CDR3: CSVESGGTYNEQFF. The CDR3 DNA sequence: TGCAGCGTTGAAAGCGGGGGTACTTACAATGAGCAGTTCTTC.

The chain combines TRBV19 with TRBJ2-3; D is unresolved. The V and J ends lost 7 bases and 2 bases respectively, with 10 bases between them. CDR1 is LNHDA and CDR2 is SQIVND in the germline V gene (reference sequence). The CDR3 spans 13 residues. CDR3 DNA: TGTGCCAGTACCCAGGTACACACAGATACGCAGTATTTT. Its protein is CASTQVHTDTQYF. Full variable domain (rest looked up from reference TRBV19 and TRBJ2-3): DGGITQSPKYLFRKEGQNVTLSCEQNLNHDAMYWYRQDPGQGLRLIYYSQIVNDFQKGDIAEGYSVSREKKESFPLTVTSAQKNPTAFYLCASTQVHTDTQYFGPGTRLTVL.

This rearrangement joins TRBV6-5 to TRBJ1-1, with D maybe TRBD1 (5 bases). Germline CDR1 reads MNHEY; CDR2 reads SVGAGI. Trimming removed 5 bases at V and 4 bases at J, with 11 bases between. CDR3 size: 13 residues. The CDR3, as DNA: TGTGCCAGCAGTCTTCAGGGAGGCACTGAAGCTTTCTTT. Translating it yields CASSLQGGTEAFF.

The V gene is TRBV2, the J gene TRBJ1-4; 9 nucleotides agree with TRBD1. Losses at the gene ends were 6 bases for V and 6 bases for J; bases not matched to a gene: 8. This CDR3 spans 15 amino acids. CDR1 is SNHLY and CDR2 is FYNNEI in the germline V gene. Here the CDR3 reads CASSYRGRGDEKLFF. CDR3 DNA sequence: TGTGCCAGCAGCTACAGGGGGCGCGGGGATGAAAAACTGTTTTTT.

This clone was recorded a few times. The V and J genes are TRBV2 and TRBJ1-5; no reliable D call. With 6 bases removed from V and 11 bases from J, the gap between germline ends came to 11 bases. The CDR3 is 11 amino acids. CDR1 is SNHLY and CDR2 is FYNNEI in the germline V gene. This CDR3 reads CASRRAGAQHF. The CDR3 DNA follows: TGTGCCAGCAGGAGGGCAGGAGCCCAGCATTTT. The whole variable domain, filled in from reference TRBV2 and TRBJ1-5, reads EPEVTQTPSHQVTQMGQEVILRCVPISNHLYFYWYRQILGQKVEFLVSFYNNEISEKSEIFDDQFSVERPDGSNFTLKIRSTKLEDSAMYFCASRRAGAQHFGDGTRLSIL.

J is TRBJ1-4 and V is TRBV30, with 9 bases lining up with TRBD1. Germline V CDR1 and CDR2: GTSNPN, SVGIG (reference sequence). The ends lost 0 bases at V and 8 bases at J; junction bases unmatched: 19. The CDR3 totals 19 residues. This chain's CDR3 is CAWSVRAGQGIGAREKLFF. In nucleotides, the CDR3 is TGTGCCTGGAGTGTAAGGGCGGGACAGGGAATTGGGGCTAGAGAAAAACTGTTTTTT.

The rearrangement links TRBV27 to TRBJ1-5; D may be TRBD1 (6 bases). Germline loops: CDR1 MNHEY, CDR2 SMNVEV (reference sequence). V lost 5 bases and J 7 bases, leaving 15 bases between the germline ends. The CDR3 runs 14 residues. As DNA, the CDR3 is TGTGCCAGCAGTCTACAGGGACTCGGGCAGCCCCAGCATTTT. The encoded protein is CASSLQGLGQPQHF.

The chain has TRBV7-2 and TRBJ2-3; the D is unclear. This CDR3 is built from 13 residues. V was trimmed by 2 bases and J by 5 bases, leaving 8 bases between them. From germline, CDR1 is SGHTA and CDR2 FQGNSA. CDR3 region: CASSLRVQDTQYF. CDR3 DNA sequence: TGTGCCAGCAGCTTAAGAGTTCAAGATACGCAGTATTTT.

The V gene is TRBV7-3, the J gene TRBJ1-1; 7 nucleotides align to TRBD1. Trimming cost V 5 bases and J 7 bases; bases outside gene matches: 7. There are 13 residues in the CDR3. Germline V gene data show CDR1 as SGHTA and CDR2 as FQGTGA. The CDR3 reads CASSPGTALEAFF. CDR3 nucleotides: TGTGCCAGCAGCCCAGGGACAGCTCTTGAAGCTTTCTTT.